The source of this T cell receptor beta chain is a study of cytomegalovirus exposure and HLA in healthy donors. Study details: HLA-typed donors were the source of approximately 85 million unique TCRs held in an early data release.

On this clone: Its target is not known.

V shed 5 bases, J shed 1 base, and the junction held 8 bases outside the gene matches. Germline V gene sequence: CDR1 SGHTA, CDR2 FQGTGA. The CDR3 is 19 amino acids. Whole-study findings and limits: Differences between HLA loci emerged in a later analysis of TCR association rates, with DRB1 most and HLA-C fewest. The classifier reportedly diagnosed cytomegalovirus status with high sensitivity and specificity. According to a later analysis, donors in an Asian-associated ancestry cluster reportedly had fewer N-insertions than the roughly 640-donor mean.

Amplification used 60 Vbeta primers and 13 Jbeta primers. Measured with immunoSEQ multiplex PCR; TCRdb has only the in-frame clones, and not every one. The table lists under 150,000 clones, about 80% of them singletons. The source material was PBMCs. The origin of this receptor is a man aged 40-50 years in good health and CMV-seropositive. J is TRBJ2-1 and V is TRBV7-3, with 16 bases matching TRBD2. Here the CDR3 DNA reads TGTGCCAGCAGCCCCCTGGGACTAGCGGGGGGGAAGTCCTACAATGAGCAGTTCTTC. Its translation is CASSPLGLAGGKSYNEQFF.